The source of this TCR beta chain is a study of Ad26.COV2.S vaccination and SARS-CoV-2 variants. At the level of the study: Ad26.COV2.S arm of COV1001 included the donor. Study observations and caveats: People who got the vaccine or the placebo had similar non-spike TCR breadth.

Details on this clone: No antigen is known for it.

TCRdb's copy holds only in-frame clones and misses some; the assay was immunoSEQ multiplex PCR. Of around 380,000 clones in the sample, around 85% are singletons; the top ten hold approximately 3.7%. The treatment is: around 19 received Ad26.COV2.S at low or high dose, single or two shots; about 5 received placebo; per-sample allocation not given. The investigators took samples on day 63 after the first vaccine or placebo injection. The TCR originated in a person aged 18-65 years who received the Ad26.COV2.S COVID-19 vaccine or a placebo. Here the sequenced sample was peripheral blood, taken in a trial of Ad26.COV2.S vaccine versus placebo.

The CDR3 loop is CASSQSGGYEKLFF. CDR3 DNA sequence: TGTGCCAGCAGCCAATCCGGGGGCTATGAAAAACTGTTTTTT. The gene calls are TRBV2 and TRBJ1-4; perhaps TRBD1 as D (6 bases). The CDR3 contains 14 residues. In germline, CDR1 is SNHLY, CDR2 FYNNEI. V was cut by 6 bases and J by 6 bases, with 14 bases left in between.